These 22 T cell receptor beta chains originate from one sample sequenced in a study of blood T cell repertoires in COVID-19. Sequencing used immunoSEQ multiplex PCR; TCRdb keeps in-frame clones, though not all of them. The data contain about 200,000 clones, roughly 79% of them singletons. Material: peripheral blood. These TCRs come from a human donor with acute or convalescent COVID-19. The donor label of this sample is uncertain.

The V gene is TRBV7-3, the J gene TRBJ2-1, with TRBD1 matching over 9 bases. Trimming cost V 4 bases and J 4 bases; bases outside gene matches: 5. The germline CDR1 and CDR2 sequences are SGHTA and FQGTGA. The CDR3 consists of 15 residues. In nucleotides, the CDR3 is TGTGCCAGCAGCTACGGGACAGGGCTTTACAATGAGCAGTTCTTC. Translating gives CASSYGTGLYNEQFF.

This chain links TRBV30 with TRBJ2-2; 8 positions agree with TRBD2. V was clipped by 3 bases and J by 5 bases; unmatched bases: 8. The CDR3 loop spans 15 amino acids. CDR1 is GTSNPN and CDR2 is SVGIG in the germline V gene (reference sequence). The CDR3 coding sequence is TGTGCCTGGAGCGCGGGGGGACTAGGGACCGGGGAGCTGTTTTTT. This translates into CAWSAGGLGTGELFF.

DNA for the CDR3: TGTGCCAGCAGTTTGGGACAGGGCAAAAATCAGCCCCAGCATTTT. Encoded protein: CASSLGQGKNQPQHF. V gene TRBV28 combines with J gene TRBJ1-5; 9 bases line up with TRBD1. The CDR3 loop spans 15 amino acids. With V trimmed by 3 bases and J by 4 bases, 4 bases remained unmatched. Per germline, CDR1 MDHEN and CDR2 SYDVKM.

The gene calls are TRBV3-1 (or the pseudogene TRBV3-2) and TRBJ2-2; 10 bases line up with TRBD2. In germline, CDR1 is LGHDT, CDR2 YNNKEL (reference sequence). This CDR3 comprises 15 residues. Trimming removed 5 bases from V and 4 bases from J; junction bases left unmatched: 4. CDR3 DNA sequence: TGTGCCAGCAGCTCGTTAGCGGGAGGCACCGGGGAGCTGTTTTTT. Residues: CASSSLAGGTGELFF.

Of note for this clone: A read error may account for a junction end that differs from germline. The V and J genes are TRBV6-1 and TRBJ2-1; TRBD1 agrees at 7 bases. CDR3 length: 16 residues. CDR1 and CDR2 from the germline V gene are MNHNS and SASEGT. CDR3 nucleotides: TGTGCCAGCAGCGAAGGACAGCGTCAAGGGGGCGATGAGCAGTTCTTC. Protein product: CASSEGQRQGGDEQFF.

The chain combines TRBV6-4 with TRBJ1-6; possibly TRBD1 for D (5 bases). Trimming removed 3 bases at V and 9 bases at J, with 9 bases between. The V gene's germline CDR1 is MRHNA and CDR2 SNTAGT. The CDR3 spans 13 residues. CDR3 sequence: CASSEQARSPLHF. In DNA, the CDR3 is TGTGCCAGCAGTGAACAGGCACGTTCACCCCTCCACTTT.

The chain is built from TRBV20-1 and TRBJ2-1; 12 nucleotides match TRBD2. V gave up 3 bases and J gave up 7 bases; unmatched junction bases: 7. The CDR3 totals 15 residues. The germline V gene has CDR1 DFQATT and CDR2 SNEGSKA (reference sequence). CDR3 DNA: TGCAGTGCTAGTCTAGCGGGAGGGCCTAATAATGAGCAGTTCTTC. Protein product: CSASLAGGPNNEQFF.

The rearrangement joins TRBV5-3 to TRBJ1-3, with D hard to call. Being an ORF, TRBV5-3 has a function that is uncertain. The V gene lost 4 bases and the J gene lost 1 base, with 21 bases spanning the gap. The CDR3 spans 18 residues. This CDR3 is CARSPTRQVGRSGNTIYF. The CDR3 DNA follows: TGTGCCAGAAGCCCAACTCGACAAGTGGGGAGATCTGGAAACACCATATATTTT.

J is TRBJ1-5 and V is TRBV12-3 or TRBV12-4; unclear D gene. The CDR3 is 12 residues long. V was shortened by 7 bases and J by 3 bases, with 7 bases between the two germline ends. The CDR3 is CASKRANQPQHF. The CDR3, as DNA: TGTGCCAGCAAGCGTGCCAATCAGCCCCAGCATTTT.

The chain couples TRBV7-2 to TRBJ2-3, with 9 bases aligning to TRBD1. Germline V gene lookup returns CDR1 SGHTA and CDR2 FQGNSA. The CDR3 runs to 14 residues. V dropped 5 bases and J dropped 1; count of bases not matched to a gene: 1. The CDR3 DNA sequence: TGTGCCAGCAGCCGGACAGGGGGCACAGATACGCAGTATTTT. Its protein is CASSRTGGTDTQYF.

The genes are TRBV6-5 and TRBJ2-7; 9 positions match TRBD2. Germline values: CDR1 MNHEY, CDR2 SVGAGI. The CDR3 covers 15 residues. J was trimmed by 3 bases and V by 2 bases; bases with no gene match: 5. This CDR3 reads CASSYRASGNYEQYF. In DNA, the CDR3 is TGTGCCAGCAGTTACAGGGCTAGCGGGAACTACGAGCAGTACTTC.

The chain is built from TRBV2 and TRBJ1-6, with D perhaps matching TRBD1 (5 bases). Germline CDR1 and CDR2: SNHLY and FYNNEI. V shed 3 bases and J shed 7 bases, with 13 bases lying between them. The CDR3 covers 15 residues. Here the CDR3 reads CASSDQGPENSPLHF. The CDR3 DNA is TGTGCCAGCAGTGACCAGGGTCCAGAAAATTCACCCCTCCACTTT.

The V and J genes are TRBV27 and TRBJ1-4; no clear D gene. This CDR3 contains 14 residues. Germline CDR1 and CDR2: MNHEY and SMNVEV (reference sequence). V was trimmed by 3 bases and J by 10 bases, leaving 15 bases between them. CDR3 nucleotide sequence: TGTGCCAGCAGTTTGATGGCCGGGAAGGGAAAACTGTTTTTT. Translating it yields CASSLMAGKGKLFF.

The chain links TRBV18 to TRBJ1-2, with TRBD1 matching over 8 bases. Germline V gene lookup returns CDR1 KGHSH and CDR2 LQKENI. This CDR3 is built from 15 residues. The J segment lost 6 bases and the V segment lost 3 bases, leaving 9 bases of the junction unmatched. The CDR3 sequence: CASSPIGQGNNGYTF. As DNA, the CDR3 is TGTGCCAGCTCACCGATAGGACAGGGTAATAATGGCTACACCTTC.

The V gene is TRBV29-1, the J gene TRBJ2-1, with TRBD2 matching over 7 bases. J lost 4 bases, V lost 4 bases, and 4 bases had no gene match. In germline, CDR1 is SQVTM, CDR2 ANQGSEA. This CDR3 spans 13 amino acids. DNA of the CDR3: TGCAGCGTTGGGGAGGGCGGGTACAATGAGCAGTTCTTC. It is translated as CSVGEGGYNEQFF.

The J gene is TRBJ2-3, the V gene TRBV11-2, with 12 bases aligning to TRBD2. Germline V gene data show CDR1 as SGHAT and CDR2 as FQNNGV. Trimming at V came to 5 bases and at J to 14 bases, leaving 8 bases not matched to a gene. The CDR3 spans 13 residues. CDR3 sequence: CASSPKLAGGLYF. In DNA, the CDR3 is TGTGCCAGCAGCCCCAAACTAGCGGGAGGACTGTATTTT.

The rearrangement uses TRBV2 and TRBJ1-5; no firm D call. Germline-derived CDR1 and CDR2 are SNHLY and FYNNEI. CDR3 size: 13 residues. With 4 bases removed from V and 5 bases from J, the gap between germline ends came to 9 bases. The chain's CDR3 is CASSGEGDQPQHF. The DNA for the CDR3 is TGTGCCAGCAGTGGAGAGGGAGATCAGCCCCAGCATTTT.

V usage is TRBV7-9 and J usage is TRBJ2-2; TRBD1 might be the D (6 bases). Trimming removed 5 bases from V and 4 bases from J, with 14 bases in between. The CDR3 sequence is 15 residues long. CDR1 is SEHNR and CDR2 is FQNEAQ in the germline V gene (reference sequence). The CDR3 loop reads CASSQGTSVTGELFF. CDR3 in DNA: TGTGCCAGCAGCCAGGGGACCTCCGTCACCGGGGAGCTGTTTTTT. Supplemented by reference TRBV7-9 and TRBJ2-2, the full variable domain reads DTGVSQNPRHKITKRGQNVTFRCDPISEHNRLYWYRQTLGQGPEFLTYFQNEAQLEKSRLLSDRFSAERPKGSFSTLEIQRTEQGDSAMYLCASSQGTSVTGELFFGEGSRLTVL.

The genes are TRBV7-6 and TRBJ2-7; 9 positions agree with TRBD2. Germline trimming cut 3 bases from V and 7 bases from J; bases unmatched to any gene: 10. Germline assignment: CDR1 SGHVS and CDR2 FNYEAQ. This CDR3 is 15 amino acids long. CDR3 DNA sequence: TGTGCCAGCAGCTTGAGTGGTAGCGGGAGAAATGAGCAGTACTTC. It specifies CASSLSGSGRNEQYF.

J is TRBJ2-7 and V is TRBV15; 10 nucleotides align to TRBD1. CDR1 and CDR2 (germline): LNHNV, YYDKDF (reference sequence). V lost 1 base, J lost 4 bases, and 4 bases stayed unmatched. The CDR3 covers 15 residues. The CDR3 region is CATSRGRDRGYEQYF. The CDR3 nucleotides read TGTGCCACCAGCAGAGGCCGGGACAGGGGTTACGAGCAGTACTTC. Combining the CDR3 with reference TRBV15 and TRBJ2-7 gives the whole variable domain DAMVIQNPRYQVTQFGKPVTLSCSQTLNHNVMYWYQQKSSQAPKLLFHYYDKDFNNEADTPDNFQSRRPNTSFCFLDIRSPGLGDTAMYLCATSRGRDRGYEQYFGPGTRLTVT.

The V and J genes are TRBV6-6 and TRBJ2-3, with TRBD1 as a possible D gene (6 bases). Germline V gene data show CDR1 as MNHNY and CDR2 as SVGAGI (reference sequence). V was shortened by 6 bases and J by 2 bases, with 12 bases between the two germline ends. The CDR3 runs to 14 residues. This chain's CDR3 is CASSPGAVTDTQYF. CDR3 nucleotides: TGTGCCAGCAGCCCAGGGGCGGTCACAGATACGCAGTATTTT.

The CDR3 region is CASSQEPPGLSTDTQYF. Written as DNA, the CDR3 is TGTGCCAGCAGCCAGGAACCGCCGGGACTGAGCACAGATACGCAGTATTTT. The chain employs TRBV4-2 and TRBJ2-3; possible D gene TRBD2, 6 bases. The CDR3 spans 17 residues. Trimming left V 3 bases short and J 0 bases short, with 16 bases between. In germline, CDR1 is LGHNA, CDR2 YNFKEQ.